The clone carrying this T cell receptor beta chain was recorded a few times. Its target is not known. Patients with autoimmune history or systemic immunosuppression were excluded. CDR3 length: 14 amino acids. V was clipped by 2 bases and J by 5 bases, with 10 bases between them. In germline, CDR1 is MNHNY, CDR2 SVGAGI (reference sequence). Method: immunoSEQ multiplex PCR; TCRdb's copy keeps in-frame clones and lacks some. In the table there are roughly 70,000 clones, almost 85% of which are singletons. The record originates from a study of OX40 agonist ivuxolimab in advanced cancers. Study context: Prior anti-PD-1, anti-PD-L1 or anti-CTLA-4 therapy was allowed; around 40% had some.

Study-level findings and limits: Patients with a partial response at 0.1-3.0 mg/kg had among the lowest clonal expansion. Blood T cells, both CD4+ and CD8+, expanded clonally by week 6 at 0.1 to 3.0 mg/kg.

The sample in question was CD4+ or CD8+ T cells sorted from blood, obtained in a trial of the OX40 agonist ivuxolimab. V usage is TRBV6-6 and J usage is TRBJ1-5; a weak D match, TRBD1 (5 bases). This clonotype was sampled from an adult with an advanced solid tumor such as melanoma, head and neck, liver or kidney cancer. CDR3 in DNA: TGTGCCAGCAGTTACGCAGGGAGAGATCAGCCCCAGCATTTT. The encoded protein is CASSYAGRDQPQHF.